This T cell receptor beta chain was profiled in a study of beta chain features in type 1 diabetes. Study-wide points: Moderate but significant shortening of TCRB CDR3s was recorded in all four CD4+ subsets from Type 1 diabetes patients. VDJ junctions in type 1 diabetes patients carried more deletions and fewer insertions.

Regarding this clone: What it binds is not known.

Isolated RNA was reverse transcribed in full, so expressed TCRB transcripts were sequenced. TCRdb's table, derived via immunoSEQ multiplex PCR, lists solely in-frame clones and lacks some. The sample comprises around 260,000 clones, 20% of which are singletons, and about 0.028% rests with the top ten. V lost 10 bases and J 8 bases, leaving 15 bases between the germline ends. Germline V gives CDR1 MDHEN, CDR2 SYDVKM. CDR3 size: 12 residues. The chain employs TRBV28 and TRBJ2-1; D unresolved. The TCR originated in a woman aged 40 to 55 with type 1 diabetes. Sample: naive CD4+ T cells from blood. The CDR3 spells CAILARRDEQFF. CDR3 DNA sequence: TGTGCCATCTTGGCCAGGCGAGATGAGCAGTTCTTC. The complete variable domain, with remaining parts taken from reference TRBV28 and TRBJ2-1, reads DVKVTQSSRYLVKRTGEKVFLECVQDMDHENMFWYRQDPGLGLRLIYFSYDVKMKEKGDIPEGYSVSREKKERFSLILESASTNQTSMYLCAILARRDEQFFGPGTRLTVL.